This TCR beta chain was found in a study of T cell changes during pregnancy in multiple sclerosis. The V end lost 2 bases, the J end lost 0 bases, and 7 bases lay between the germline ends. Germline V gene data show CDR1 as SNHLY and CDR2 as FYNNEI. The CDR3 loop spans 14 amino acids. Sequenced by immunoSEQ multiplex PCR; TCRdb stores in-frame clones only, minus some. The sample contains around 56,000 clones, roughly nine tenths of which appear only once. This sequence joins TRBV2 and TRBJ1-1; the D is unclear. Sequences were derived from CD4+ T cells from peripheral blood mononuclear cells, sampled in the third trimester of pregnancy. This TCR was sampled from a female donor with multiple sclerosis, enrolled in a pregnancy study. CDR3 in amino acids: CASSENSVNTEAFF. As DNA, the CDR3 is TGTGCCAGCAGTGAAAACAGTGTGAACACTGAAGCTTTCTTT. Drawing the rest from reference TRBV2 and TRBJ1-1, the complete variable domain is EPEVTQTPSHQVTQMGQEVILRCVPISNHLYFYWYRQILGQKVEFLVSFYNNEISEKSEIFDDQFSVERPDGSNFTLKIRSTKLEDSAMYFCASSENSVNTEAFFGQGTRLTVV.